The present T cell receptor beta chain was sequenced within a study of CD8 T cells in ankylosing spondylitis. Study-level findings and limits: It was reported that disease-linked clones were significantly enriched in matched ankylosing spondylitis synovial fluid. Several highly homologous variants made up a TCR beta motif, and this motif appeared characteristic of ankylosing spondylitis blood. Relatively rare in peripheral blood, disease-linked clones were also CD8+.

This clonotype was seen many times. What it binds is unknown. Germline V gives CDR1 DFQATT, CDR2 SNEGSKA (reference sequence). V lost 0 bases to trimming and J lost 10 bases, with 12 bases between them. The CDR3 is 12 amino acids. The authors made TCR beta libraries by quantitative 5'-RACE with molecular barcodes. Each CDR3 protein is one row after TCRdb ran MiXCR on the 5' RACE reads. The sample consists of some 140,000 distinct CDR3 sequences, roughly 8.3% of them appearing once. The sample comprised synovial fluid, either unsorted or a sorted T cell fraction (not recorded which). The sequence derives from a male donor with ankylosing spondylitis. V is TRBV20-1 and J is TRBJ1-1; D remains ambiguous. The CDR3 reads CSARESGQSAFF. Written as DNA, the CDR3 is TGCAGTGCTAGAGAAAGTGGGCAGTCAGCTTTCTTT.